Following are 16 T cell receptor beta chains from one sample sequenced in a study of T cells in Graves' hyperthyroidism and ophthalmopathy. Amplification of TCR beta CDR3 regions was performed using RNA transcripts as template. The TCR CDR3 first-round RT-PCR relied on the HTBI primer set. TCRdb independently ran MiXCR on the multiplex PCR reads; one entry per CDR3 protein. Among a few hundred thousand distinct CDR3 sequences listed, more than 15% were seen once. The sample was blood. The receptors derive from a woman in her twenties or thirties with Graves' hyperthyroidism.

This clonotype was observed many times. This chain links TRBV13 with TRBJ2-7; 8 positions agree with TRBD1. This CDR3 comprises 14 residues. J lost 1 base, V lost 5 bases, and 4 bases had no gene match. Germline CDR1 is PRHDT and CDR2 is FYEKMQ (reference sequence). The CDR3 is CASSTWTGSYEQYF. CDR3 in DNA: TGTGCCAGCAGCACTTGGACAGGGTCCTACGAGCAGTACTTC.

There are many counts of this clonotype. The genes are TRBV18 and TRBJ1-1; D not resolved. The CDR3 contains 13 residues. The ends were cut back, 3 bases at V and 1 base at J, with 6 bases in the middle. Germline CDR1 KGHSH, CDR2 LQKENI. CDR3 nucleotides: TGTGCCAGCTCACCGATTGAGAACACTGAAGCTTTCTTT. Its protein product is CASSPIENTEAFF.

The chain joins TRBV7-9 to TRBJ1-1; possibly TRBD1 for D (5 bases). The germline V and J ends were trimmed by 6 bases and 2 bases, with 13 bases remaining between them. The CDR3 sequence is 14 residues long. The germline CDR1 and CDR2 sequences are SEHNR and FQNEAQ (reference sequence). CDR3: CASRSKGINTEAFF. CDR3 in DNA: TGTGCCAGCAGGTCCAAGGGGATTAACACTGAAGCTTTCTTT.

The sample holds many counts of this clonotype. The chain has TRBV6-1 and TRBJ2-1; D may match TRBD1 or TRBD2 (5 bases each). The CDR3 is made up of 14 amino acids. The V and J ends lost 6 bases and 5 bases respectively, with 14 bases between them. Germline CDR1 MNHNS, CDR2 SASEGT. The CDR3 DNA reads as TGTGCCAGCAGAGATCCGGGACGAAACAATGAGCAGTTCTTC. It codes for CASRDPGRNNEQFF.

Ten or more counts support this clonotype. The rearrangement joins TRBV6-1 to TRBJ2-3, with 10 bases aligning to TRBD1. The CDR3 runs 15 residues. CDR1 is MNHNS and CDR2 is SASEGT in the germline V gene. Unmatched junction bases numbered 6, after V lost 5 bases and J lost 4 bases. CDR3 amino acids: CASSYGQGGPDTQYF. CDR3 bases: TGTGCCAGCAGTTATGGACAGGGGGGACCAGATACGCAGTATTTT.

This clonotype appeared a few times. This rearrangement joins TRBV25-1 to TRBJ2-2; D tentatively fits TRBD1 or TRBD2 (5 bases each). Trimming left V 8 bases short and J 0 bases short, with 16 bases between. The CDR3 loop spans 16 amino acids. CDR1 is MGHDK and CDR2 is SYGVNS in the germline V gene. The chain's CDR3 is CASPQAGAPNTGELFF. For the CDR3, the DNA is TGTGCCAGCCCTCAGGCCGGGGCACCGAACACCGGGGAGCTGTTTTTT.

Ten or more counts support this clonotype. The chain links TRBV11-2 to TRBJ2-1, with D unresolved. Germline V CDR1 and CDR2: SGHAT, FQNNGV. The CDR3 covers 14 residues. Trimming left V 5 bases short and J 4 bases short, with 12 bases between. CDR3 protein: CASSIVGGYNEQFF. CDR3 DNA sequence: TGTGCCAGCAGCATCGTGGGCGGATACAATGAGCAGTTCTTC.

The table lists this clonotype with many counts. J is TRBJ2-1 and V is TRBV6-1; no clear D gene. Germline CDR1 and CDR2: MNHNS and SASEGT. This CDR3 has 16 residues. The V end was cut by 3 bases, the J end by 5 bases, with 17 bases between. The CDR3 sequence: CASSDRPAPENNEQFF. CDR3 DNA sequence: TGTGCCAGCAGTGATCGGCCGGCGCCTGAAAACAATGAGCAGTTCTTC.

This clonotype has a handful of counts. The chain has TRBV6-5 and TRBJ1-4; a weak D match, TRBD1 (6 bases). This CDR3 spans 15 amino acids. Trimming left V 3 bases short and J 8 bases short, with 16 bases between. The germline gives CDR1 MNHEY, CDR2 SVGAGI. The CDR3 DNA is TGTGCCAGCAGTTATTCAGGGGTCGTGGGAGAAAAACTGTTTTTT. Encoded protein: CASSYSGVVGEKLFF.

In this sample, this clonotype turned up a few times. The V and J genes are TRBV10-3 and TRBJ1-6; maybe TRBD1 (5 bases). The V gene's germline CDR1 is ENHRY and CDR2 SYGVKD. V was clipped by 1 base and J by 9 bases, with 16 bases between them. This CDR3 has 16 residues. The DNA for the CDR3 is TGTGCCATCAGTGAGTTGGGGACCAAGGGGATTTCACCCCTCCACTTT. This codes for CAISELGTKGISPLHF.

The table lists this clonotype with many counts. The chain couples TRBV18 to TRBJ2-7; D could derive from TRBD1 or TRBD2 (5 bases each). V lost 3 bases and J lost 6, with 12 bases in between. The germline CDR1 and CDR2 sequences are KGHSH and LQKENI. The CDR3 extends over 13 amino acids. DNA of the CDR3: TGTGCCAGCTCACCGACAGATGGGGGCGAGCAGTACTTC. Its translation is CASSPTDGGEQYF.

The sample holds a few counts of this clonotype. J is TRBJ2-6 and V is TRBV20-1, with D perhaps TRBD1 (6 bases). V was clipped by 6 bases and J by 0 bases, with 18 bases between them. This CDR3 has 17 residues. Per the germline V gene, CDR1 is DFQATT and CDR2 is SNEGSKA (reference sequence). The CDR3 protein is CSAPGDRRFSGANVLTF. The DNA for the CDR3 is TGCAGTGCCCCCGGTGACAGGAGGTTCTCTGGGGCCAACGTCCTGACTTTC.

This chain uses TRBV19 with TRBJ1-1; the D is unclear. The germline V gene has CDR1 LNHDA and CDR2 SQIVND (reference sequence). Trimming shortened V by 3 bases and J by 3 bases, and 8 bases separated the two germline ends. The CDR3 spans 13 residues. CDR3 loop: CASSMSSHTEAFF. The CDR3 region has the DNA TGTGCCAGTAGTATGTCATCTCACACTGAAGCTTTCTTT.

This clonotype was picked up many times. For the CDR3, the DNA is TGTGCCAGCAGCGTAGGGGACAGTACAGATACGCAGTATTTT. This gives the protein CASSVGDSTDTQYF. This chain uses TRBV9 with TRBJ2-3, with 7 bases lining up with TRBD1. The V gene's germline CDR1 is SGDLS and CDR2 YYNGEE. V was pared by 0 bases and J by 3 bases, with 1 base of the junction left unmatched. The CDR3 sequence is 14 residues long.

This clonotype was observed many times. The gene calls are TRBV7-9 and TRBJ2-1; D remains ambiguous. The CDR3 has 14 amino acids. The germline V and J ends were trimmed by 4 bases and 5 bases, with 12 bases remaining between them. Looked up from germline, CDR1 is SEHNR and CDR2 is FQNEAQ (reference sequence). The CDR3 loop is CASSYQDGHNEQFF. CDR3 coding DNA: TGTGCCAGCAGCTACCAGGACGGCCACAATGAGCAGTTCTTC. Variable domain in full (rest from reference TRBV7-9 and TRBJ2-1): DTGVSQNPRHKITKRGQNVTFRCDPISEHNRLYWYRQTLGQGPEFLTYFQNEAQLEKSRLLSDRFSAERPKGSFSTLEIQRTEQGDSAMYLCASSYQDGHNEQFFGPGTRLTVL.

This clonotype was seen many times. This chain connects TRBV28 to TRBJ2-7, with D possibly TRBD1 on 5 matching bases. The CDR3 runs to 13 residues. CDR1 MDHEN and CDR2 SYDVKM come from the germline V gene. The V end was cut by 9 bases, the J end by 2 bases, with 14 bases between. Here the CDR3 reads CASLTATPYEQYF. Here the CDR3 DNA reads TGTGCCAGTCTGACAGCAACCCCCTACGAGCAGTACTTC.